The 30 T cell receptor beta chains below were found in one sample sequenced in a study of response to subunit inactivated influenza vaccine. TCRdb reprocessed the RT-PCR reads with MiXCR, giving one entry per CDR3 protein. The repertoire holds under 550,000 distinct CDR3 sequences, with approximately 7.7% as singletons. The sequencing here drew on PBMCs from blood, taken 23 months after vaccination. These receptors originate from a man aged 45-69 years who received an inactivated influenza vaccine.

This clonotype has at least ten counts. The chain uses TRBV20-1 and TRBJ1-1, with 7 nucleotides matching TRBD1. Germline trimming cut 3 bases from V and 5 bases from J; bases unmatched to any gene: 9. The CDR3 has 14 residues. Looked up from germline, CDR1 is DFQATT and CDR2 is SNEGSKA (reference sequence). CDR3 bases: TGCAGTGCTAGCGGAACCAGGGGGAGGACTGAAGCTTTCTTT. This translates into CSASGTRGRTEAFF.

CDR3 region: CASSNLGGEETQYF. In DNA, the CDR3 is TGTGCCAGCAGTAACTTGGGGGGTGAGGAGACCCAGTACTTC. The V and J genes are TRBV2 and TRBJ2-5, with a weak D call TRBD2 (6 bases). The germline CDR1 and CDR2 sequences are SNHLY and FYNNEI. The CDR3 is made up of 14 amino acids. V lost 5 bases to trimming and J lost 5 bases, with 15 bases between them.

The sample holds many counts of this clonotype. The CDR3 DNA reads TGTGCCAGCAGCTTAGGTTGGGTTCGCGGGAGGGCCGGAAATGAGCAGTTCTTC. It encodes CASSLGWVRGRAGNEQFF. V gene TRBV11-3 combines with J gene TRBJ2-1, with TRBD2 matching over 9 bases. Losses at the gene ends were 1 base for V and 7 bases for J; bases not matched to a gene: 14. From germline, CDR1 is SGHNT and CDR2 YENEEA. The CDR3 sequence is 18 residues long. The complete variable domain, with remaining parts taken from reference TRBV11-3 and TRBJ2-1, reads EAGVVQSPRYKIIEKKQPVAFWCNPISGHNTLYWYLQNLGQGPELLIRYENEEAVDDSQLPKDRFSAERLKGVDSTLKIQPAELGDSAVYLCASSLGWVRGRAGNEQFFGPGTRLTVL.

This clonotype occurred a few times. V is TRBV7-8 and J is TRBJ2-3; perhaps D is TRBD1 or TRBD2 (5 bases each). CDR1 and CDR2 from the germline V gene are SGHVS and FQNEAQ. The CDR3 has 14 amino acids. V was shortened by 0 bases and J by 7 bases, with 11 bases between the two germline ends. The CDR3 nucleotides read TGTGCCAGCAGCTTAGCGGCCGGGACGAATACGCAGTATTTT. Its protein is CASSLAAGTNTQYF. Full variable domain (outside the CDR3, taken from reference TRBV7-8 and TRBJ2-3): GAGVSQSPRYKVAKRGQDVALRCDPISGHVSLFWYQQALGQGPEFLTYFQNEAQLDKSGLPSDRFFAERPEGSVSTLKIQRTQQEDSAVYLCASSLAAGTNTQYFGPGTRLTVL.

The chain has TRBV10-3 and TRBJ1-2, with D perhaps matching TRBD1 (5 bases). V lost 4 bases, J lost 6 bases, and 21 bases lay in between. Per germline, CDR1 ENHRY and CDR2 SYGVKD. The CDR3 covers 16 residues. The CDR3 coding sequence is TGTGCCATCAGTGGCTCCGTGGAGGGGACGAGGGATGGCTACACCTTC. Residues: CAISGSVEGTRDGYTF.

This clonotype has at least ten counts. The genes are TRBV20-1 and TRBJ2-1; TRBD2 matches 9 bases. The CDR3 sequence is 17 residues long. Germline V gives CDR1 DFQATT, CDR2 SNEGSKA (reference sequence). With V trimmed by 1 base and J by 0 bases, 7 bases remained unmatched. In nucleotides, the CDR3 is TGCAGTGCTAGAGGGTTGTTAGCGGGGGCCTCCTACAATGAGCAGTTCTTC. It codes for CSARGLLAGASYNEQFF.

This clonotype was seen many times. V and J are TRBV27 and TRBJ2-1; 11 bases agree with TRBD1. The junction had 2 bases not matched to a gene; V was cut back by 4 bases and J by 0 bases. This CDR3 spans 16 amino acids. The germline gives CDR1 MNHEY, CDR2 SMNVEV (reference sequence). CDR3 in amino acids: CASSYGTGGSYNEQFF. The CDR3 DNA is TGTGCCAGCAGTTACGGGACAGGGGGCTCCTACAATGAGCAGTTCTTC.

The chain is built from TRBV6-5 and TRBJ1-3; D not certain. V lost 3 bases, J lost 0 bases, and 12 bases lay in between. The germline V gene has CDR1 MNHEY and CDR2 SVGAGI. There are 16 residues in the CDR3. CDR3 nucleotide sequence: TGTGCCAGCAGTTATGACCAAATAAACTCTGGAAACACCATATATTTT. Translation gives CASSYDQINSGNTIYF.

This clonotype has a handful of counts. The chain employs TRBV5-1 and TRBJ2-7; no definite D call. The CDR3 sequence is 14 residues long. Germline V CDR1 and CDR2: SGHRS, YFSETQ. The ends were cut back, 0 bases at V and 5 bases at J, with 12 bases in the middle. As DNA, the CDR3 is TGCGCCAGCAGCTTGGAGTGGCGGAGCGACGAGCAGTACTTC. It encodes CASSLEWRSDEQYF.

The chain recombines TRBV20-1 with TRBJ2-5; perhaps TRBD2 as D (6 bases). Germline values: CDR1 DFQATT, CDR2 SNEGSKA (reference sequence). Trimming took off 7 bases at V and 1 base at J, with 10 bases between the two ends. The CDR3 runs 12 residues. The chain's CDR3 is CSGWGVQETQYF. The CDR3 DNA reads TGCAGTGGATGGGGGGTCCAAGAGACCCAGTACTTC.

In this sample, this clonotype turned up a few times. The rearrangement links TRBV5-1 to TRBJ2-1; D gene ambiguous. V was shortened by 0 bases and J by 6 bases, with 13 bases between the two germline ends. CDR1 SGHRS and CDR2 YFSETQ come from the germline V gene. The CDR3 consists of 15 residues. The CDR3 coding sequence is TGCGCCAGCAGCTTGGGGCAGGCCCCCATCAATGAGCAGTTCTTC. Its protein product is CASSLGQAPINEQFF.

This clonotype was seen more than once but under ten times. The chain carries TRBV6-1 and TRBJ1-5; the D is unclear. Germline V gene sequence: CDR1 MNHNS, CDR2 SASEGT. The ends were cut back, 2 bases at V and 4 bases at J, with 3 bases in the middle. The CDR3 loop spans 12 amino acids. CDR3 sequence: CASSELNQPQHF. DNA for the CDR3: TGTGCCAGCAGTGAACTAAATCAGCCCCAGCATTTT.

The chain employs TRBV12-3 or TRBV12-4 and TRBJ2-7; TRBD2 is a possible D gene (5 bases). The length of the CDR3 is 13 residues. V gave up 1 base and J gave up 7 bases, with 11 bases separating them. The CDR3 DNA sequence: TGTGCCAGCAGTTTAGGAGGGTATGGAGAGCAGTACTTC. Encoded protein: CASSLGGYGEQYF.

This clonotype was seen only a few times. The gene calls are TRBV12-3 or TRBV12-4 and TRBJ2-5; D may be TRBD1 (5 bases). The germline V and J ends were trimmed by 3 bases and 1 base, with 12 bases remaining between them. The CDR3 sequence is 15 residues long. CDR3 sequence reads: CASSLRRTSQETQYF. The DNA for the CDR3 is TGTGCCAGCAGTTTGAGGCGGACAAGCCAAGAGACCCAGTACTTC.

This clonotype was detected many times. The chain couples TRBV3-1 to TRBJ2-1; the match to TRBD2 covers 10 bases. CDR3 length: 17 amino acids. Germline CDR1 is LGHDT and CDR2 is YNNKEL (reference sequence). V lost 1 base and J lost 9; bases outside the gene matches: 12. The CDR3 loop is CASSQVTLLAGASEQFF. The CDR3 coding sequence is TGTGCCAGCAGCCAAGTCACTCTTCTAGCGGGAGCCAGTGAGCAGTTCTTC.

This chain joins TRBV30 and TRBJ1-1; 7 bases map to TRBD1. Germline loops: CDR1 GTSNPN, CDR2 SVGIG (reference sequence). The CDR3 runs to 15 residues. After removal of 3 bases from V and 0 bases from J, the junction contained 7 bases not matched to a gene. The DNA of the CDR3 is TGTGCCTGGAGCGTTTCAGGGGGAATGAACACTGAAGCTTTCTTT. Translating it yields CAWSVSGGMNTEAFF.

This CDR3 is CASSPLSTPNSPLHF. DNA of the CDR3: TGTGCCAGCTCACCACTGTCGACACCAAACTCACCCCTCCACTTT. V and J are TRBV18 and TRBJ1-6; D is undetermined. Germline-derived CDR1 and CDR2 are KGHSH and LQKENI. The ends were cut back, 1 base at V and 10 bases at J, with 14 bases in the middle. CDR3 size: 15 residues.

There are many counts of this clonotype. The chain links TRBV6-1 to TRBJ1-6, with D possibly being TRBD1 (5 bases). The CDR3 sequence is 15 residues long. Between the trimmed V and J ends, which lost 7 bases and 14 bases, there was a span of 24 bases. Germline-derived CDR1 and CDR2 are MNHNS and SASEGT. CDR3 bases: TGTGCCAGCACCTCCACATCCAGTAAGGGGAATGCCCTCCACTTT. The encoded protein is CASTSTSSKGNALHF.

This clonotype showed up many times. A much larger clone is a single base away; this may be a read error. V gene TRBV3-1 combines with J gene TRBJ2-3, with D unresolved. In germline, CDR1 is LGHDT, CDR2 YNNKEL (reference sequence). The CDR3 runs to 11 residues. V shed 2 bases and J shed 4 bases, with 1 base lying between them. In DNA form, the CDR3 reads TGTGCCAGCAGCCAATCAGATACGCAGTATTTT. This sequence encodes CASSQSDTQYF.

CDR3 nucleotide sequence: TGCAGTGCTAGAGATGACCATGGAGGGCCCTACGAGCAGTACTTC. Translated, it gives CSARDDHGGPYEQYF. The chain combines TRBV20-1 with TRBJ2-7; TRBD2 is a possible D gene (6 bases). V lost 0 bases and J lost 2, with 14 bases in between. Germline assignment: CDR1 DFQATT and CDR2 SNEGSKA (reference sequence). The CDR3 is 15 amino acids.

This clonotype was seen at least ten times. The chain recombines TRBV7-2 with TRBJ2-4; 10 positions agree with TRBD2. This CDR3 is 16 amino acids long. Germline V gives CDR1 SGHTA, CDR2 FQGNSA. The junction had 4 bases not matched to a gene; V was cut back by 5 bases and J by 0 bases. The CDR3 DNA reads as TGTGCCAGCAGCCCTAGCGGGGGACTAGCCAAAAACATTCAGTACTTC. Amino acids: CASSPSGGLAKNIQYF. Supplemented by reference TRBV7-2 and TRBJ2-4, the full variable domain reads GAGVSQSPSNKVTEKGKDVELRCDPISGHTALYWYRQSLGQGLEFLIYFQGNSAPDKSGLPSDRFSAERTGGSVSTLTIQRTQQEDSAVYLCASSPSGGLAKNIQYFGAGTRLSVL.

The chain has TRBV20-1 and TRBJ2-7; 8 bases match TRBD2. The CDR3 has 14 amino acids. Germline loops: CDR1 DFQATT, CDR2 SNEGSKA (reference sequence). The V segment lost 6 bases and the J segment 1 base; nucleotides outside the gene matches: 8. The CDR3 coding sequence is TGCAGTGCCACCCGACTAGCGATTTCCTACGAGCAGTACTTC. Residues: CSATRLAISYEQYF.

The rearrangement uses TRBV11-2 and TRBJ1-4; possible D gene TRBD1, 5 bases. The ends were cut back, 4 bases at V and 2 bases at J, with 23 bases in the middle. CDR3 length equals 19 residues. In germline, CDR1 is SGHAT, CDR2 FQNNGV. CDR3: CASSSRRRQSGATNEKLFF. For the CDR3, the DNA is TGTGCCAGCAGCTCACGACGCCGTCAATCCGGGGCGACTAATGAAAAACTGTTTTTT.

The chain joins TRBV5-1 to TRBJ1-2, with D uncertain. CDR1 and CDR2 (germline): SGHRS, YFSETQ. There are 14 residues in the CDR3. With 0 bases removed from V and 5 bases from J, the gap between germline ends came to 11 bases. The CDR3 spells CASSLDSASYGYTF. Here the CDR3 DNA reads TGCGCCAGCAGCTTGGATTCTGCGAGTTATGGCTACACCTTC.

This sequence joins TRBV5-1 and TRBJ2-3; D call uncertain. V was cut by 1 base and J by 4 bases, with 16 bases left in between. The CDR3 runs to 16 residues. From germline, CDR1 is SGHRS and CDR2 YFSETQ. Here the CDR3 reads CASSLIGRNTADTQYF. Here the CDR3 DNA reads TGCGCCAGCAGCTTGATAGGGCGAAACACGGCAGATACGCAGTATTTT.

V usage is TRBV19 and J usage is TRBJ2-6; D call uncertain. Looked up from germline, CDR1 is LNHDA and CDR2 is SQIVND (reference sequence). V dropped 2 bases and J dropped 0 bases, with 5 bases sitting between them. The CDR3 runs 15 residues. DNA of the CDR3: TGTGCCAGTAGTATACTCAGCTCTGGGGCCAACGTCCTGACTTTC. Protein product: CASSILSSGANVLTF.

This clonotype was seen ten or more times. V gene TRBV4-3 combines with J gene TRBJ2-1; either TRBD1 or TRBD2 may supply D (5 bases each). Trimming removed 1 base at V and 0 bases at J, with 10 bases between. From germline, CDR1 is LGHNA and CDR2 YSLEER. CDR3 length: 16 residues. The CDR3 nucleotides are TGCGCCAGCAGCCAAGGGGACCAGAGCTCCTACAATGAGCAGTTCTTC. This codes for CASSQGDQSSYNEQFF.

This clonotype was detected a few times. This chain joins TRBV29-1 and TRBJ1-1; D may be TRBD1 (5 bases). V was pared by 6 bases and J by 4 bases, with 9 bases between. The germline CDR1 and CDR2 sequences are SQVTM and ANQGSEA. The CDR3 covers 11 residues. The CDR3 is CSVSRVTEAFF. The CDR3 coding sequence is TGCAGCGTGAGCAGGGTCACTGAAGCTTTCTTT.

This clonotype was seen a few times. The chain uses TRBV5-1 and TRBJ2-7, with D hard to call. Between the trimmed V and J ends, which lost 1 base and 4 bases, there was a span of 9 bases. Germline loops: CDR1 SGHRS, CDR2 YFSETQ. The CDR3 extends over 13 amino acids. The CDR3 DNA reads as TGCGCCAGCAGCTTGCCTTCGCGTTACGAGCAGTACTTC. As protein: CASSLPSRYEQYF.

CDR3: CRPDGDRDADGYTF. DNA for the CDR3: TGCAGGCCCGACGGGGACAGGGATGCGGATGGCTACACCTTC. The chain carries TRBV20-1 and TRBJ1-2, with TRBD1 matching over 9 bases. CDR3 length: 14 residues. Germline V lookup: CDR1 DFQATT, CDR2 SNEGSKA (reference sequence).